This T cell receptor beta chain was recorded in a study of CXCR3-negative and CXCR3-positive naive CD8 T cells (dated by TCRdb to about 2019). Some background on the complete study: In total, some 140 million TRB reads were obtained, or roughly 1.5 +/- 0.3 million reads per library. The diversity and physicochemical repertoire analyses included fewer than twelve donors pooled from two independent experiments. For the TRBV-TRBJ cluster analysis, the naive subsets came from roughly 5 donors, while the memory cells came from 3 donors.

Sequences SQVTM (CDR1) and ANQGSEA (CDR2) are obtained from the germline V gene. Including cysteine and phenylalanine, the CDR3 has 15 amino acids. DNA is not recorded here. What the study reported, not specific to this receptor: Repertoire diversity was comparably high in both naive subsets but much lower in memory CD8+ T cells. Because surface CD5, which is linked to self-reactivity in mice, was comparable between the naive subsets, TCR interaction strength was also inferred from TRB CDR3 physicochemical properties. Freshly isolated PBMCs were used for most assays because CXCR3 expression went down partially after cryopreservation. Similar TRBV-TRBJ usage was shown by naive CXCR3-negative and CXCR3-positive cells from the same donor, whereas distinct patterns were shown by memory cells. Compared with CXCR3-negative naive cells, CXCR3-positive naive cells had TRB CDR3s with higher hydrophobicity (lower Kidera factor 4), lower energy, and higher strength and volume indices.

Sequencing instrument: NextSeq 550. The Human TCR Profiling Kit (MiLaboratory) was used to prepare UMI-labeled 5' RACE TRB cDNA libraries. cDNA synthesis used the entire amount of extracted RNA, and PCR amplification then used the entire amount of cDNA produced. The libraries were made side by side, with each library going through the same number of PCR cycles. As for the original processing: With a minimum of two reads required per UMI, MIGEC and MiXCR pulled out about 50,000 +/- 10,000 unique UMI-labeled TRB cDNA molecules from each library. On average, around 40,000 +/- 10,000 functional in-frame TRB CDR3 nucleotide clonotypes lacking stop codons were found per library. Diversity metrics, including normalized Shannon-Wiener and Chao1, were computed in VDJtools after downsampling to 5000 UMI-labeled TRB molecules per sample. VDJtools was used to calculate clonotype-size-weighted physicochemical properties of the central five CDR3 residues, namely interaction energy, strength, volume and Kidera factor 4. TCRdb reprocessed the reads into one record per CDR3 protein sequence, lacking DNA. TCRdb's processing, not the authors' own work, is the source of the V and J calls. The sample table on file contains 100,000 to 150,000 distinct CDR3 sequences. Clones ranked in the top ten supply about 0.3% of the sample.

Each CD8+ T cell subset was flow-sorted in triplicate, and around 300,000 cells per subset were placed directly into RLT lysis buffer. To exclude memory contaminants, naive CD8+ T cells were stringently defined as CD45RO-CCR7+CD27+CD95-. Peripheral blood mononuclear cells were isolated from buffy coats by standard density gradient centrifugation. Naive CXCR3-negative and CXCR3-positive CD8+ T cells were flow-sorted on a FACSAria III. Total RNA was extracted from sorted cells with an RNeasy Mini Kit. Concerning this clonotype itself: Its antigen remains undetermined.

The sequenced sample was naive CXCR3- CD8+ T cells from blood. Per the publication, the cell subset or site label means: CD45RO-CCR7+CD27+CD95- naive CD8+ T cells lacking CXCR3 (TNR3-). The sequence links TRBV29-1 to TRBJ2-7; lacking DNA, the TRBD2 call made by TCRdb goes unchecked. The sequence was obtained from a human donor in good health. Some clones in this sample may be carry-over from other donors' samples. The CDR3 sequence is CSGETWEGGSYEQYF.